The rows below give T cell receptor beta chains drawn from one sample of a study of monozygotic twins with inflammatory bowel disease. With the 5' RACE reads reprocessed, TCRdb shows one record per CDR3 protein and no DNA. Recorded for this sample: 420,000 or so distinct CDR3 sequences. Input material: blood. These receptors were collected from a human donor with ulcerative colitis or Crohn's disease, or a healthy co-twin of an affected twin (not recorded which). CDR3s include the opening cysteine and the closing phenylalanine or tryptophan.

CASRDYRDSTYEQYF	TRBV5-1	TRBJ2-7
CSVEGGVGWGNTEAFF	TRBV29-1	TRBJ1-1
CAISVQAYEQYF	TRBV10-3	TRBJ2-7
CASSLDGLASTLSDTQYF	TRBV5-1	TRBJ2-3
CASSPGGRGLETQYF	TRBV3-1	TRBJ2-5
CASIPGQGGDTGELFF	TRBV6-2/TRBV6-3	TRBJ2-2
CSAVASYSYEQYF	TRBV20-1	TRBJ2-7
CASTWDQGSYGYTF	TRBV5-4	TRBJ1-2
CASSSPSDRGYYGYTF	TRBV5-1	TRBJ1-2
CASSPRLAGFTDTQYF	TRBV27	TRBJ2-3
CASSRGGYNEQFF	TRBV5-1	TRBJ2-1
CASSPGTGVSSEAFF	TRBV7-9	TRBJ1-1
CASSFDGRVGEQYF	TRBV7-9	TRBJ2-7
CSARSPAGEETQYF	TRBV20-1	TRBJ2-5
CASSLTSGGYEQYF	TRBV5-1	TRBJ2-7
CASSLRARSDGYTF	TRBV7-2	TRBJ1-2
CASSSRLAGGLNEQFF	TRBV7-2	TRBJ2-1
CASSQDGLSNQPQHF	TRBV4-1	TRBJ1-5
CSAPDRSSGNTIYF	TRBV20-1	TRBJ1-3
CASSLVGQGGQETQYF	TRBV5-6	TRBJ2-5
CASSAAPSGYGYTF	TRBV5-1	TRBJ1-2
CASSYLGGGGDQPQHF	TRBV28	TRBJ1-5
CASSLAGVTYEQYF	TRBV27	TRBJ2-7
CASSMDRYTEAFF	TRBV7-2	TRBJ1-1
CASSSGRGGRNEKLFF	TRBV5-8	TRBJ1-4
CASSTGAAYEQYF	TRBV19	TRBJ2-7
CASSLTLDSNSPLHF	TRBV12-3/TRBV12-4	TRBJ1-6
CASSPGGATSPYGYTF	TRBV7-9	TRBJ1-2
CASSHRPDEQFF	TRBV5-1	TRBJ2-1